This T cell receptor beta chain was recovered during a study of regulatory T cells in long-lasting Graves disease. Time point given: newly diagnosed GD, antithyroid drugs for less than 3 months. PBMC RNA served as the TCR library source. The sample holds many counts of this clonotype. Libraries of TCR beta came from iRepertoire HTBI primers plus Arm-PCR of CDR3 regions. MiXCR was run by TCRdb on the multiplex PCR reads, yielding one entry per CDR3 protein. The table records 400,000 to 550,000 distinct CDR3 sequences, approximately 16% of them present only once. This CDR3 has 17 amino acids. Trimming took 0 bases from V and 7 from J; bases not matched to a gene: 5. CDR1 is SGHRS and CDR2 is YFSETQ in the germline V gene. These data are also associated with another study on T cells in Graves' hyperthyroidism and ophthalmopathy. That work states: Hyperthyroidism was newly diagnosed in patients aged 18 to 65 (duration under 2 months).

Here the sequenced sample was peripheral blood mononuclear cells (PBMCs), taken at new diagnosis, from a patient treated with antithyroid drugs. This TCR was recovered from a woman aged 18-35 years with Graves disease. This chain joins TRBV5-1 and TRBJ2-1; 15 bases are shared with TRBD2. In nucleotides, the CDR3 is TGCGCCAGCAGCTTGGAGGGACTAGCGGGAGGAGTAAATGAGCAGTTCTTC. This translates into CASSLEGLAGGVNEQFF.